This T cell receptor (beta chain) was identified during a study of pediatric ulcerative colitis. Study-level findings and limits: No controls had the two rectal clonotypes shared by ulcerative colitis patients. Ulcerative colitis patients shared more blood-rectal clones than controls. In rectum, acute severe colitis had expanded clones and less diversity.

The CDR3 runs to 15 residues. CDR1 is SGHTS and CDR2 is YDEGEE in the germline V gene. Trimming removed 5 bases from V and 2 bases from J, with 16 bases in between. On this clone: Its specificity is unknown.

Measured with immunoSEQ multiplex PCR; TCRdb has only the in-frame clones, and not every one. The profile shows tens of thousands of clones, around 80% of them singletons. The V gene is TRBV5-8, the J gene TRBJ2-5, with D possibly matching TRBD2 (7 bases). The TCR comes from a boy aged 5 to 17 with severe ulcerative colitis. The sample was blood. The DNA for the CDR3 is TGTGCCAGCAGTGGGGGGGCAGTACCTCAAGAGACCCAGTACTTC. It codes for CASSGGAVPQETQYF.